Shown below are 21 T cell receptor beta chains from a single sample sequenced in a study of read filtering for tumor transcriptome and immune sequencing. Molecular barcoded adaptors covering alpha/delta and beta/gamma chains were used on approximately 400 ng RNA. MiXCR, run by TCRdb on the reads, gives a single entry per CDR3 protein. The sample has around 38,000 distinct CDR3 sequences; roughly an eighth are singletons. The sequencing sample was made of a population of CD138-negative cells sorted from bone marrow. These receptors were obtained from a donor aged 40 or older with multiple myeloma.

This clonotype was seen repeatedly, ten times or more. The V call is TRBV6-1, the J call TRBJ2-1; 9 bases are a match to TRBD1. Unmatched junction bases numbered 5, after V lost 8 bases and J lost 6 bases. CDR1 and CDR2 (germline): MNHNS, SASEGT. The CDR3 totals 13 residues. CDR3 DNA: TGTGCCAGCGTGGGGACAGGGCTCAATGAGCAGTTCTTC. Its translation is CASVGTGLNEQFF.

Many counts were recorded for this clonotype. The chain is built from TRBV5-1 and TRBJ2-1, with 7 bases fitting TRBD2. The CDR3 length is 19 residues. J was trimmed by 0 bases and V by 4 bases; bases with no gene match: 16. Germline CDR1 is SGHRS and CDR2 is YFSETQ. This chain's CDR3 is CASSPGLLAFLGSYNEQFF. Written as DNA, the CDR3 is TGCGCCAGCAGCCCGGGACTACTAGCGTTTCTGGGCTCCTACAATGAGCAGTTCTTC. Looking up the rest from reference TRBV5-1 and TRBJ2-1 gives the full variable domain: KAGVTQTPRYLIKTRGQQVTLSCSPISGHRSVSWYQQTPGQGLQFLFEYFSETQRNKGNFPGRFSGRQFSNSRSEMNVSTLELGDSALYLCASSPGLLAFLGSYNEQFFGPGTRLTVL.

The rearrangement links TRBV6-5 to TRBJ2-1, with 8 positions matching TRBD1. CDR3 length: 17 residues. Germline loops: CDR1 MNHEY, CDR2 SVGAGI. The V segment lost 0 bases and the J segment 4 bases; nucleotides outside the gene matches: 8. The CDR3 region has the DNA TGTGCCAGCAGTTACTCCATCGGACAGGGCTTTTACAATGAGCAGTTCTTC. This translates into CASSYSIGQGFYNEQFF.

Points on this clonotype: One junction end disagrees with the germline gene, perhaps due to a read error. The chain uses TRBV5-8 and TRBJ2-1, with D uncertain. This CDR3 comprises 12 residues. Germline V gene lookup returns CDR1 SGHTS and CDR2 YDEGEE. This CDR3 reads CASSPMGNEQSF. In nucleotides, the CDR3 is TGTGCCAGCAGTCCCATGGGGAATGAGCAGTCCTTC. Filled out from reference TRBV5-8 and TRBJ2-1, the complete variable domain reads EAGVTQSPTHLIKTRGQQATLRCSPISGHTSVYWYQQALGLGLQFLLWYDEGEERNRGNFPPRFSGRQFPNYSSELNVNALELEDSALYLCASSPMGNEQSFGPGTRLTVL.

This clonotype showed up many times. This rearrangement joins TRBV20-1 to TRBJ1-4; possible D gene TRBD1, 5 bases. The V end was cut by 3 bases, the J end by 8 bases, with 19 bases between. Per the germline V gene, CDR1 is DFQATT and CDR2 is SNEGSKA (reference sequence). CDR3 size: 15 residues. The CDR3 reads CSARRQGLLGEKLFF. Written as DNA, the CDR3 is TGCAGTGCTAGGAGGCAGGGATTGTTGGGCGAAAAACTGTTTTTT.

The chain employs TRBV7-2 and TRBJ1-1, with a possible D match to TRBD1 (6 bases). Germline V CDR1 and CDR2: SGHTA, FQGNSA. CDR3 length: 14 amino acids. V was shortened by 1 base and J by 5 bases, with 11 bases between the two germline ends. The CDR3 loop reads CASSLERGGTEAFF. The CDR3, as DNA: TGTGCCAGCAGCTTAGAGAGGGGGGGGACTGAAGCTTTCTTT.

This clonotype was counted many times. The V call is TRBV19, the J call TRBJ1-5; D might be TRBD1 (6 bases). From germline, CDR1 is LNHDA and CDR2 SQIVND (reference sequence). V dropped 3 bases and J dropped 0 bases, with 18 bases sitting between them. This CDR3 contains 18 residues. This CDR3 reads CASSILLRGSNSNQPQHF. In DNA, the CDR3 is TGTGCCAGTAGTATTTTGCTGAGGGGGTCTAATAGCAATCAGCCCCAGCATTTT. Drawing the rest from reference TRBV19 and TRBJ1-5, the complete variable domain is DGGITQSPKYLFRKEGQNVTLSCEQNLNHDAMYWYRQDPGQGLRLIYYSQIVNDFQKGDIAEGYSVSREKKESFPLTVTSAQKNPTAFYLCASSILLRGSNSNQPQHFGDGTRLSIL.

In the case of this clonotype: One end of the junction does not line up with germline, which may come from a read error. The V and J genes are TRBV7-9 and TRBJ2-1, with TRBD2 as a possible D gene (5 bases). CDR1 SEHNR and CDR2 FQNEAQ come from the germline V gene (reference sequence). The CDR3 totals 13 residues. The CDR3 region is CASSSVLGWEQLF. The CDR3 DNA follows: TGTGCCAGCAGCTCGGTACTGGGCTGGGAGCAGCTCTTC.

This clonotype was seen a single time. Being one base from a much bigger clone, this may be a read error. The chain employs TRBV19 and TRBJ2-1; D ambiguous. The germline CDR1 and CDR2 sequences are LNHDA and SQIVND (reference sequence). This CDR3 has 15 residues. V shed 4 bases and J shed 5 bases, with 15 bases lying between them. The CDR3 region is CASSKSDGPHNEQFF. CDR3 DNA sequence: TGTGCCAGTAGTAAATCGGACGGCCCCCACAATGAGCAGTTCTTC.

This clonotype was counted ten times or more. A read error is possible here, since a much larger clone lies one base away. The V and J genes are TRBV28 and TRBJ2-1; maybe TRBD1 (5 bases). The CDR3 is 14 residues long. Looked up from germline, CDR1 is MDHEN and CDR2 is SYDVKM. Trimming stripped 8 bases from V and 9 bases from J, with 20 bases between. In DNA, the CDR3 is TGTGCCAGCGGGTCGGCAGGGTCTTCGATTGAGCAGTTCTTC. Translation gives CASGSAGSSIEQFF.

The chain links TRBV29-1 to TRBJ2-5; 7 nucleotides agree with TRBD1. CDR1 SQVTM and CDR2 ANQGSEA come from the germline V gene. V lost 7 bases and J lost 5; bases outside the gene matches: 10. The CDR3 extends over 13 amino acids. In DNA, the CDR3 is TGCAGCGGGAGAACAGGGGCCTTGGAGACCCAGTACTTC. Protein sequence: CSGRTGALETQYF. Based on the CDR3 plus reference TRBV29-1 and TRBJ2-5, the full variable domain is SAVISQKPSRDICQRGTSLTIQCQVDSQVTMMFWYRQQPGQSLTLIATANQGSEATYESGFVIDKFPISRPNLTFSTLTVSNMSPEDSSIYLCSGRTGALETQYFGPGTRLLVL.

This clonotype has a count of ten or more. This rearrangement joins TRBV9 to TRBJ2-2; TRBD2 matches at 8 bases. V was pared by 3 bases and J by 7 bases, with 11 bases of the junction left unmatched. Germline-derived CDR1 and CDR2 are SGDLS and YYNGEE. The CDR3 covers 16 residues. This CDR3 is CASSGWEREKVGELFF. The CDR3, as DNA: TGTGCCAGCAGCGGTTGGGAGCGGGAGAAGGTCGGGGAGCTGTTTTTT. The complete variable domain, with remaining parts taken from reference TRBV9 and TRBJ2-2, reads DSGVTQTPKHLITATGQRVTLRCSPRSGDLSVYWYQQSLDQGLQFLIQYYNGEERAKGNILERFSAQQFPDLHSELNLSSLELGDSALYFCASSGWEREKVGELFFGEGSRLTVL.

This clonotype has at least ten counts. CDR3 protein: CASSLSGGSTEAFF. The CDR3 region has the DNA TGTGCCAGCAGTTTATCGGGGGGAAGCACTGAAGCTTTCTTT. V gene TRBV12-3 or TRBV12-4 combines with J gene TRBJ1-1, with a tentative D call TRBD1 (5 bases). The CDR3 is made up of 14 amino acids. Between the trimmed V and J ends, which lost 2 bases and 4 bases, there was a span of 11 bases.

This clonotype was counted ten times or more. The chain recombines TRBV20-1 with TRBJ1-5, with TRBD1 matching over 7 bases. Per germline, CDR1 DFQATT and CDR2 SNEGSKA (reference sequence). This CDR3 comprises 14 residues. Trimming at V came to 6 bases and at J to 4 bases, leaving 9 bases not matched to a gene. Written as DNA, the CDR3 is TGCAGTGCCAAAGGGGGACAGACAAATCAGCCCCAGCATTTT. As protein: CSAKGGQTNQPQHF.

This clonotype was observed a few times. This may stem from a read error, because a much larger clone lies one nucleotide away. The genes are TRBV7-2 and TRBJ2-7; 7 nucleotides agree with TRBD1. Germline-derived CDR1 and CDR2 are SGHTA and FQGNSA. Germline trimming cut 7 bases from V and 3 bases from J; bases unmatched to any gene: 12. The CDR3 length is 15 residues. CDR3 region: CASNLSRDSDYEQYF. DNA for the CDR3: TGTGCCAGCAACTTGAGCCGGGACAGCGACTACGAGCAGTACTTC.

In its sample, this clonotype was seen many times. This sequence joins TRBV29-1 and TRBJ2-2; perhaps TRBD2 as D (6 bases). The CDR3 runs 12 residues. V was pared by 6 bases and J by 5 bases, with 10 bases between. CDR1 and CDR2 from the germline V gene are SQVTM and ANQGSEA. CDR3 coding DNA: TGCAGCGTGTTGGGGGGAACCGGGGAGCTGTTTTTT. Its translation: CSVLGGTGELFF.

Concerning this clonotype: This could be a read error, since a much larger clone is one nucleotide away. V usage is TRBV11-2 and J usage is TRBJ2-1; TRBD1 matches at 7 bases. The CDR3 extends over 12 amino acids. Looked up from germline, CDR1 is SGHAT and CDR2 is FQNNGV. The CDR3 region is CVQGDTCNEQFF. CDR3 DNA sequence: TGTGTCCAGGGGGATACCTGCAATGAGCAGTTCTTC.

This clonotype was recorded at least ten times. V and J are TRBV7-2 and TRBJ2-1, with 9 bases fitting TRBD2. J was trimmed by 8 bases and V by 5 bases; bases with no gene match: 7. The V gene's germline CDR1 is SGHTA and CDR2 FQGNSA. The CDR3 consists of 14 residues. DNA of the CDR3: TGTGCCAGCAGCCCCTGGCGGGAGGGGTATGAGCAGTTCTTC. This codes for CASSPWREGYEQFF.

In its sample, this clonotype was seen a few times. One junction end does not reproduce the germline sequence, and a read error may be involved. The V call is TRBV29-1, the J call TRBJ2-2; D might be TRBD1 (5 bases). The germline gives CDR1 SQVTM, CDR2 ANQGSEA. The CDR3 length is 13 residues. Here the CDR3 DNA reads TGCAGCGCTGAAGACAGTTTCACCGGGGAGCTGTTTTTT. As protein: CSAEDSFTGELFF.

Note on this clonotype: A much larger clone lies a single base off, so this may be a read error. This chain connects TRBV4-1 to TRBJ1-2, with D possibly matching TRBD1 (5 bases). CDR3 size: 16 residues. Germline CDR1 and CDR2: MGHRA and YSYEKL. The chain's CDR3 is CACSQPGRRGPYGYTF. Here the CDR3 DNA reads TGCGCCTGCAGCCAGCCGGGACGTAGAGGTCCATATGGCTACACCTTC.

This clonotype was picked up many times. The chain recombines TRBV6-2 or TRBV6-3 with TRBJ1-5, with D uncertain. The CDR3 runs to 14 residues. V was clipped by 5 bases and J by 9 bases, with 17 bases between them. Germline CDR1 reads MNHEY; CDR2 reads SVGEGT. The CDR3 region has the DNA TGTGCCAGCAGTAGAGACGGGCCTATACGGCCCCAGCATTTT. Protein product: CASSRDGPIRPQHF.